Following are 23 T cell receptor beta chains from one sample sequenced in a study of T cell repertoires in cytomegalovirus infection. TCRdb processed the reads anew with MiXCR; each CDR3 protein has one entry. The sample comprises about 530,000 distinct CDR3 sequences, around 27% of which are singletons, and under 15% rests with the top ten. The sequenced sample was PBMCs. The receptors stem from a human donor in good health (CMV status not recorded). Some clones in this sample may be carry-over from other donors' samples.

This chain joins TRBV10-3 and TRBJ2-2; no clear D. V lost 5 bases to trimming and J lost 3 bases, with 1 base between them. This CDR3 comprises 11 residues. Germline values: CDR1 ENHRY, CDR2 SYGVKD. The CDR3 spells CAISYTGELFF. CDR3 nucleotide sequence: TGTGCCATCAGTTACACCGGGGAGCTGTTTTTT.

At least ten counts were recorded for this clonotype. V is TRBV12-3 or TRBV12-4 and J is TRBJ1-3, with D uncertain. There are 13 residues in the CDR3. The ends were cut back, 3 bases at V and 0 bases at J, with 3 bases in the middle. DNA of the CDR3: TGTGCCAGCAGTTTGAACTCTGGAAACACCATATATTTT. Translated, it gives CASSLNSGNTIYF.

In DNA form, the CDR3 reads TGTGCCAGCAGCCTCAAGATAGTTGAGTATGGACGGTACTCTGGAAACACCATATATTTT. Its translation is CASSLKIVEYGRYSGNTIYF. The rearrangement links TRBV3-1 to TRBJ1-3; D unresolved. In germline, CDR1 is LGHDT, CDR2 YNNKEL (reference sequence). V was clipped by 4 bases and J by 0 bases, with 25 bases between them. This CDR3 has 20 residues.

The chain carries TRBV7-2 and TRBJ2-3; D remains ambiguous. V was clipped by 3 bases and J by 2 bases, with 9 bases between them. Germline values: CDR1 SGHTA, CDR2 FQGNSA. This CDR3 comprises 14 residues. CDR3 protein: CASSFYVVTDTQYF. CDR3 coding DNA: TGTGCCAGCAGCTTTTACGTTGTCACAGATACGCAGTATTTT. Variable domain in full (rest from reference TRBV7-2 and TRBJ2-3): GAGVSQSPSNKVTEKGKDVELRCDPISGHTALYWYRQSLGQGLEFLIYFQGNSAPDKSGLPSDRFSAERTGGSVSTLTIQRTQQEDSAVYLCASSFYVVTDTQYFGPGTRLTVL.

There are a few counts of this clonotype. The chain uses TRBV5-1 and TRBJ2-1; D ambiguous. Trimming took 0 bases from V and 1 from J, leaving 11 bases between them. Germline lookup yields CDR1 SGHRS and CDR2 YFSETQ. The CDR3 consists of 16 residues. As DNA, the CDR3 is TGCGCCAGCAGCTTGGGTGTAGGTGTTTCCTACAATGAGCAGTTCTTC. Encoded protein: CASSLGVGVSYNEQFF.

Only a few counts were recorded for this clonotype. V gene TRBV28 combines with J gene TRBJ1-6; possible D gene TRBD1, 6 bases. The CDR3 totals 13 residues. V was cut by 8 bases and J by 6 bases, with 11 bases left in between. Per the germline V gene, CDR1 is MDHEN and CDR2 is SYDVKM. CDR3 in DNA: TGTGCCAGCGTAACAGGGATTAATTCACCCCTCCACTTT. This gives the protein CASVTGINSPLHF.

The chain joins TRBV27 to TRBJ2-7, with 10 bases identical to TRBD2. Germline CDR1 is MNHEY and CDR2 is SMNVEV (reference sequence). The CDR3 spans 14 residues. V gave up 6 bases and J gave up 2 bases; unmatched junction bases: 4. The CDR3 here is CASSPSGRAYEQYV. DNA of the CDR3: TGTGCCAGCAGCCCAAGCGGGAGGGCCTACGAGCAGTACGTC.

The chain carries TRBV12-3 or TRBV12-4 and TRBJ1-1; a weak D match, TRBD1 (6 bases). Trimming took off 8 bases at V and 3 bases at J, with 22 bases between the two ends. This CDR3 has 16 residues. CDR3 DNA: TGTGCCAGCGGCTTTGGGGAAAGGAAGGGGGACACTGAAGCTTTCTTT. Residues: CASGFGERKGDTEAFF.

This clonotype has ten or more counts. V and J are TRBV12-3 or TRBV12-4 and TRBJ2-5; 10 positions match TRBD2. The CDR3 has 16 residues. Unmatched junction bases numbered 7, after V lost 3 bases and J lost 3 bases. The CDR3: CASSFVGLAGEETQYF. The CDR3 nucleotides are TGTGCCAGCAGTTTCGTGGGGCTAGCGGGAGAAGAGACCCAGTACTTC.

This clonotype was counted between two and nine times. The genes are TRBV4-1 and TRBJ1-4; 9 bases align to TRBD1. In germline, CDR1 is MGHRA, CDR2 YSYEKL. V lost 5 bases and J lost 10; bases outside the gene matches: 8. The length of the CDR3 is 14 residues. The CDR3 DNA follows: TGCGCCAGCAGCTATCCGGGACAGGGACCAAAACTGTTTTTT. Residues: CASSYPGQGPKLFF.

The V gene is TRBV10-3, the J gene TRBJ1-1; D is perhaps TRBD1 (6 bases). CDR1 and CDR2 (germline): ENHRY, SYGVKD. CDR3 length: 15 amino acids. Trimming took off 1 base at V and 1 base at J, with 10 bases between the two ends. This CDR3 reads CAISEFGGANTEAFF. CDR3 DNA sequence: TGTGCCATCAGTGAGTTCGGGGGGGCGAACACTGAAGCTTTCTTT.

The V and J genes are TRBV5-5 and TRBJ2-3; D unclear. The germline V gene has CDR1 SGHKS and CDR2 YYEKEE (reference sequence). This CDR3 contains 15 residues. The germline V and J ends were trimmed by 0 bases and 2 bases, with 10 bases remaining between them. This CDR3 is CASSLAFDFTDTQYF. DNA for the CDR3: TGTGCCAGCAGCTTGGCTTTCGACTTCACAGATACGCAGTATTTT.

This clonotype was recorded at least ten times. This sequence joins TRBV7-6 and TRBJ2-7, with D uncertain. Looked up from germline, CDR1 is SGHVS and CDR2 is FNYEAQ. Trimming took off 5 bases at V and 9 bases at J, with 20 bases between the two ends. The CDR3 has 14 residues. CDR3 coding DNA: TGTGCCAGCAGCCCCCCCCTCGATCGGGTCGGGCAGTACTTC. Amino acids: CASSPPLDRVGQYF.

The rearrangement links TRBV27 to TRBJ2-1; 8 positions match TRBD2. CDR1 and CDR2 (germline): MNHEY, SMNVEV (reference sequence). The CDR3 contains 16 residues. Trimming took 2 bases from V and 4 from J; bases not matched to a gene: 7. The CDR3 DNA sequence: TGTGCCAGCAGTTTAAATTGGCGGGGGGTTTACAATGAGCAGTTCTTC. Translating it yields CASSLNWRGVYNEQFF.

J is TRBJ1-2 and V is TRBV4-1, with D unclear. V was cut by 4 bases and J by 8 bases, with 17 bases left in between. Germline V lookup: CDR1 MGHRA, CDR2 YSYEKL. The CDR3 is 14 amino acids. The CDR3 region is CASSPDPGVDGYTF. The CDR3 bases are TGCGCCAGCAGCCCAGACCCGGGCGTAGACGGCTACACCTTC.

The CDR3 here is CATTSGQSNEQFF. The CDR3, as DNA: TGTGCCACCACATCGGGACAGAGCAATGAGCAGTTCTTC. The J gene is TRBJ2-1, the V gene TRBV24-1, with TRBD1 matching over 7 bases. The junction had 6 bases not matched to a gene; V was cut back by 8 bases and J by 6 bases. CDR1 is KGHDR, CDR2 SFDVKD, per germline. CDR3 length equals 13 residues.

The table lists this clonotype with a few counts. The chain couples TRBV19 to TRBJ2-7; 10 bases match TRBD2. In germline, CDR1 is LNHDA, CDR2 SQIVND (reference sequence). The CDR3 length is 15 residues. J gave up 2 bases and V 5 bases, and 6 bases lay outside the gene matches. The CDR3 nucleotides are TGTGCCAGTAGTTGGCGACTAGCGGGTCCCTACGAGCAGTACGTC. It yields the protein CASSWRLAGPYEQYV.

The rearrangement joins TRBV28 to TRBJ2-1, with 10 bases fitting TRBD1. Trimming cost V 6 bases and J 0 bases; bases outside gene matches: 14. This CDR3 region has 19 residues. Per the germline V gene, CDR1 is MDHEN and CDR2 is SYDVKM. CDR3 in amino acids: CASRPDRGRSLSSYNEQFF. The CDR3 region has the DNA TGTGCCAGCAGGCCTGACAGGGGGCGTTCTTTGAGCTCCTACAATGAGCAGTTCTTC.

In this sample, this clonotype turned up a few times. The CDR3 coding sequence is TGTGCCAGCAGTTATGCGACTAGCGGCTCCTACGAGCAGTACGTC. This translates into CASSYATSGSYEQYV. The rearrangement uses TRBV6-2 or TRBV6-3 and TRBJ2-7; 9 nucleotides match TRBD2. CDR1 MNHEY and CDR2 SVGEGT come from the germline V gene. V shed 3 bases and J 0 bases; nucleotides not matched to a gene: 3. The CDR3 length is 15 residues.

Concerning this clonotype: Since the CDR3 does not end with the conserved phenylalanine or tryptophan, this likely comes from a read error. V gene TRBV12-5 combines with J gene TRBJ2-5; D call uncertain. The V end lost 1 base, the J end lost 1 base, and 4 bases lay between the germline ends. Germline V gene data show CDR1 as LGHNT and CDR2 as FRNRAP. The CDR3 loop spans 13 amino acids. CDR3 bases: TGTGCTAGTGGTTTGGGCAGCCAAGAGACCCAGTACTTA. Encoded protein: CASGLGSQETQYL.

The sample holds many counts of this clonotype. This chain links TRBV19 with TRBJ1-4; D is undetermined. Trimming took 7 bases from V and 0 from J, leaving 9 bases between them. Per the germline V gene, CDR1 is LNHDA and CDR2 is SQIVND (reference sequence). CDR3 size: 14 residues. The CDR3 DNA follows: TGTGCCAGTAAGGAAAGGGCAACTAATGAAAAACTGTTTTTT. The encoded protein is CASKERATNEKLFF. Full variable domain (missing parts from reference TRBV19 and TRBJ1-4): DGGITQSPKYLFRKEGQNVTLSCEQNLNHDAMYWYRQDPGQGLRLIYYSQIVNDFQKGDIAEGYSVSREKKESFPLTVTSAQKNPTAFYLCASKERATNEKLFFGSGTQLSVL.

J is TRBJ1-5 and V is TRBV28, with TRBD1 identical over 7 bases. The trim removed 3 bases at V and 4 bases at J, leaving 6 bases unmatched. Per germline, CDR1 MDHEN and CDR2 SYDVKM. There are 15 residues in the CDR3. In DNA, the CDR3 is TGTGCCAGCAGTTTGCCCCCAGGGGGAAATCAGCCCCAGCATTTT. This translates into CASSLPPGGNQPQHF.

The CDR3 reads CASALPGVRGYTF. The CDR3 DNA is TGTGCCAGCGCCCTCCCAGGGGTTAGGGGCTACACCTTC. The genes are TRBV28 and TRBJ1-2; D is possibly TRBD1 (6 bases). CDR3 length: 13 residues. With 8 bases removed from V and 8 bases from J, the gap between germline ends came to 18 bases. Germline-derived CDR1 and CDR2 are MDHEN and SYDVKM.